This TCR beta chain was recorded in a study of cytomegalovirus exposure and HLA in healthy donors. Study-wide findings and caveats: Later work found most CMV-associated TCR beta chains apparently HLA-restricted.

PCR primers comprised 60 Vbeta and 13 Jbeta primers. Clones were read by immunoSEQ multiplex PCR, and TCRdb kept only the in-frame ones, dropping some. The table lists 150,000 to 180,000 clones, 60% to 85% of them singletons. Details on this clone: The antigen remains unidentified.

This CDR3 contains 15 residues. Between the trimmed V and J ends, which lost 1 base and 1 base, there was a span of 11 bases. The germline gives CDR1 LNHNV, CDR2 YYDKDF (reference sequence). The V gene is TRBV15, the J gene TRBJ2-7; TRBD2 might be the D (5 bases). The sequence came from a woman in her 40s in good health and CMV-seronegative. Sequenced input: PBMCs. The CDR3 loop is CATSRGEGTSYEQYF. In nucleotides, the CDR3 is TGTGCCACCAGCAGAGGAGAGGGAACTTCCTACGAGCAGTACTTC.